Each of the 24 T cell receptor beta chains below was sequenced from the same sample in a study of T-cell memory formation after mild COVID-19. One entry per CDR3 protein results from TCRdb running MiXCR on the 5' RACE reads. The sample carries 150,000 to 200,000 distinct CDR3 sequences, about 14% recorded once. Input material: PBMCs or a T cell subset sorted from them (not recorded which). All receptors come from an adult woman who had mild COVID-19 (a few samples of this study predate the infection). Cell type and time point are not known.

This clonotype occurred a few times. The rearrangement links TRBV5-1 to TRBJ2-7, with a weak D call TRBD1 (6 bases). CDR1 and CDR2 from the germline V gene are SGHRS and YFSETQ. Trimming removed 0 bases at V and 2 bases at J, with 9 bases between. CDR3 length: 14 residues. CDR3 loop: CASSLGDTAYEQYF. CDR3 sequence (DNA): TGCGCCAGCAGCTTGGGGGACACCGCCTACGAGCAGTACTTC.

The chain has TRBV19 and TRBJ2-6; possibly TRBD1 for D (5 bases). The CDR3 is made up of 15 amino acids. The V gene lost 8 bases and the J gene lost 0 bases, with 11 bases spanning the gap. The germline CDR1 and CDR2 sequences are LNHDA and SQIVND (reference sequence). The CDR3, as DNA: TGTGCCAGTGCTAAACAGGACTCTGGGGCCAACGTCCTGACTTTC. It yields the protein CASAKQDSGANVLTF.

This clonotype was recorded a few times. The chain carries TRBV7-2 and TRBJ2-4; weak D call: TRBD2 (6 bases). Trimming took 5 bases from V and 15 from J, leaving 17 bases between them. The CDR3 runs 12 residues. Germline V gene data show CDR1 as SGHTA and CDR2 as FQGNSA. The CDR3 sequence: CASSPIGGNPYF. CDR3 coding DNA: TGTGCCAGCAGCCCGATTGGGGGGAATCCGTACTTC.

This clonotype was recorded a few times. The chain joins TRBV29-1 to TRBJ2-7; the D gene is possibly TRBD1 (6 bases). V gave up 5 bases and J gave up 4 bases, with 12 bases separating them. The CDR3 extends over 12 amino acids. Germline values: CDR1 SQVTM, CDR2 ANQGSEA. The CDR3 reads CSVLRGGYEQYF. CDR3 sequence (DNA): TGCAGCGTTCTCCGAGGGGGTTACGAGCAGTACTTC.

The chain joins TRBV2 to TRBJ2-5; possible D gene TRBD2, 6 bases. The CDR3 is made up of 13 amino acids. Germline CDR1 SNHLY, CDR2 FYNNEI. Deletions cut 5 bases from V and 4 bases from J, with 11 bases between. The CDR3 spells CASSRETGETQYF. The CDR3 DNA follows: TGTGCCAGCAGTCGGGAGACGGGAGAGACCCAGTACTTC.

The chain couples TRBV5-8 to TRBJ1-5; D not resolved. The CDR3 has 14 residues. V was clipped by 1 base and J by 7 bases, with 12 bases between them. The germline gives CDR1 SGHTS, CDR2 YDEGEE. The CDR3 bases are TGTGCCAGCAGCTTGAAAGGCTCCTTACAGCCCCAGCATTTT. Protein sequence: CASSLKGSLQPQHF.

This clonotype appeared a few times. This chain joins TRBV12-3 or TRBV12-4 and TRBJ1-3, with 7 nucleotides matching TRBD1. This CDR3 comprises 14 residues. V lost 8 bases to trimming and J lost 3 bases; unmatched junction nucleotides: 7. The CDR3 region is CASGQTGVGNTIYF. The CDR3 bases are TGTGCCAGCGGCCAAACAGGGGTTGGAAACACCATATATTTT.

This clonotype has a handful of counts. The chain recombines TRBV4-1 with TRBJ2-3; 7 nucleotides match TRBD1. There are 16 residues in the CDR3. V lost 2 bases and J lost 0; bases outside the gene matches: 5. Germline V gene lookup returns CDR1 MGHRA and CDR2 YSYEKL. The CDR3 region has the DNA TGCGCCAGCAGCCAACTGGACAGGTTTAGCACAGATACGCAGTATTTT. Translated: CASSQLDRFSTDTQYF.

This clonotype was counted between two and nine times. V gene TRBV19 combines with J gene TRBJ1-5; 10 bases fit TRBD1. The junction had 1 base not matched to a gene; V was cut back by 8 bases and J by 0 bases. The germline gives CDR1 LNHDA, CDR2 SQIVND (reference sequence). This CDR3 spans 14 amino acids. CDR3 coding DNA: TGTGCCAGTGACAGGGGGCTTAGCAATCAGCCCCAGCATTTT. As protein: CASDRGLSNQPQHF.

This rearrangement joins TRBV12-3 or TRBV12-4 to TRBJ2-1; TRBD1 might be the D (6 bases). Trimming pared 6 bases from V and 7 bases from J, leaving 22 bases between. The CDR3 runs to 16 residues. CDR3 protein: CASSLPGGVSANEQFF. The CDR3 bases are TGTGCCAGCAGCCTACCTGGGGGCGTTTCCGCGAATGAGCAGTTCTTC.

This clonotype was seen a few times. The chain's CDR3 is CASSPTTGGVEAFF. The CDR3 bases are TGCGCCAGCAGCCCGACGACAGGGGGGGTTGAAGCTTTCTTT. The chain links TRBV4-1 to TRBJ1-1, with 9 bases aligning to TRBD1. Per germline, CDR1 MGHRA and CDR2 YSYEKL. The CDR3 is 14 residues long. V was clipped by 4 bases and J by 7 bases; unmatched bases: 7.

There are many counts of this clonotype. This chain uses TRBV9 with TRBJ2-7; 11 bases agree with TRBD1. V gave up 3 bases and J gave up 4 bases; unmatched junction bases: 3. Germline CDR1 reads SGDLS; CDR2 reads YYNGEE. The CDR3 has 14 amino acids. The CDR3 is CASSAGTGGYEQYF. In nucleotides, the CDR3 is TGTGCCAGCAGCGCCGGGACAGGGGGTTACGAGCAGTACTTC.

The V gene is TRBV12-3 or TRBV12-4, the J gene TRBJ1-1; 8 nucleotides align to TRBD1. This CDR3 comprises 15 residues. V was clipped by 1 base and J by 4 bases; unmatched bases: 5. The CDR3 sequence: CASSLGGTGGTEAFF. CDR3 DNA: TGTGCCAGCAGTTTAGGGGGAACAGGGGGCACTGAAGCTTTCTTT.

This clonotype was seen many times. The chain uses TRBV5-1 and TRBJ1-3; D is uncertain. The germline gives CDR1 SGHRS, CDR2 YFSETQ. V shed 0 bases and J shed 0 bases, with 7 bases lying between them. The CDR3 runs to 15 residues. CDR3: CASSLGLISGNTIYF. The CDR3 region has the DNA TGCGCCAGCAGCTTGGGGCTTATCTCTGGAAACACCATATATTTT.

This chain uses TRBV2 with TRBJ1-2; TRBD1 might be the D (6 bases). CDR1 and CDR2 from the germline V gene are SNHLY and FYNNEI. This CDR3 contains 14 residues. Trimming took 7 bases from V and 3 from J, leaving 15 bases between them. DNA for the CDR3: TGTGCCAGCACACAGACAGGAGGGGACTATGGCTACACCTTC. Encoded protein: CASTQTGGDYGYTF.

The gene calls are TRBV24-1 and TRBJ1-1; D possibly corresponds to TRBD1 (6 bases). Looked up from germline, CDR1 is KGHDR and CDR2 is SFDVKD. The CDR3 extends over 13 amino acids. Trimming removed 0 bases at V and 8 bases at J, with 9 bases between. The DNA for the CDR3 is TGTGCCACCAGTGATTTGTGGACAGAGGAAGCTTTCTTT. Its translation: CATSDLWTEEAFF.

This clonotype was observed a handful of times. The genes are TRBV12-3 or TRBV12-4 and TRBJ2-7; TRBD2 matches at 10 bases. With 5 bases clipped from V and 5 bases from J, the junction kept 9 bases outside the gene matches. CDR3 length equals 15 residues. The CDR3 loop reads CASSPLAGAPHEQYF. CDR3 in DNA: TGTGCCAGCAGTCCCCTAGCGGGAGCCCCCCACGAGCAGTACTTC.

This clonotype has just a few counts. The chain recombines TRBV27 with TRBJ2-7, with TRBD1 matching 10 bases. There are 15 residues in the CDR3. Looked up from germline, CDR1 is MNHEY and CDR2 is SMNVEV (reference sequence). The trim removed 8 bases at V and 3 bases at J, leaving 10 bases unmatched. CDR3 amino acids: CASGQATGGGYEQYF. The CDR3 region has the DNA TGTGCCAGCGGCCAAGCGACAGGGGGCGGCTACGAGCAGTACTTC.

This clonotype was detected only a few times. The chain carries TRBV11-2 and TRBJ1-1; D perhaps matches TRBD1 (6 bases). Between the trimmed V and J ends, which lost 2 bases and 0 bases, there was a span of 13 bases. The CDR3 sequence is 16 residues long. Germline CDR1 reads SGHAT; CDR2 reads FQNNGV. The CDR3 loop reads CASSLILTGLNTEAFF. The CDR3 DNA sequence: TGTGCCAGCAGCTTAATTCTGACAGGACTGAACACTGAAGCTTTCTTT.

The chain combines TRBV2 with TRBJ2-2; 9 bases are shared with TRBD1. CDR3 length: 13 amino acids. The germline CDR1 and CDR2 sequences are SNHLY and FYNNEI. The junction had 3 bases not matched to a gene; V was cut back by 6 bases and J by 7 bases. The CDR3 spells CASRGQGGGELFF. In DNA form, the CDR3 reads TGTGCCAGCAGGGGACAGGGAGGCGGGGAGCTGTTTTTT.

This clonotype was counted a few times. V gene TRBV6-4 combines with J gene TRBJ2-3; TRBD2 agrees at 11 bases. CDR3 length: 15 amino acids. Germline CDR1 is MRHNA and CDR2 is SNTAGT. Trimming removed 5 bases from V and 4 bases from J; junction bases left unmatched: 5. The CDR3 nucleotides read TGTGCCAGCAGTAAACTAGCGGGAGCGGCAGATACGCAGTATTTT. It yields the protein CASSKLAGAADTQYF.

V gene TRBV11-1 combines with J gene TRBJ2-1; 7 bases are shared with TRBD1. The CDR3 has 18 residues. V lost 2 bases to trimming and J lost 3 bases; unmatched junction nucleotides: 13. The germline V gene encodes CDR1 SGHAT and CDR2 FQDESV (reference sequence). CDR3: CASSLTPQGLRYYNEQFF. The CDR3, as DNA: TGTGCCAGCAGCTTAACACCACAGGGGTTGCGGTACTACAATGAGCAGTTCTTC.

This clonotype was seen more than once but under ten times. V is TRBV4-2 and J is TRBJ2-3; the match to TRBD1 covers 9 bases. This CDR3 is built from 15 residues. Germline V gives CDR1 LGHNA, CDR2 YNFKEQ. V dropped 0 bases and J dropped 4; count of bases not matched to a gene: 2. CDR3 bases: TGTGCCAGCAGCCAAGAACAGGGGGCCCCAGATACGCAGTATTTT. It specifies CASSQEQGAPDTQYF.

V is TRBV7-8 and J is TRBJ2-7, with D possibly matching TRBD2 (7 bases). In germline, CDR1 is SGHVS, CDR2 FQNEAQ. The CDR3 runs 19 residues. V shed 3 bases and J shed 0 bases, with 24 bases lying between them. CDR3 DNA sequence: TGTGCCAGCAGCTTGGGCTTGGCGAGGGGGGGGATGAGCTCCTACGAGCAGTACTTC. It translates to CASSLGLARGGMSSYEQYF. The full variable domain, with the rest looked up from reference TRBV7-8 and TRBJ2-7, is GAGVSQSPRYKVAKRGQDVALRCDPISGHVSLFWYQQALGQGPEFLTYFQNEAQLDKSGLPSDRFFAERPEGSVSTLKIQRTQQEDSAVYLCASSLGLARGGMSSYEQYFGPGTRLTVT.